One sample yielded the 18 T cell receptor beta chains listed below, sequenced in a study of T cells in Graves' hyperthyroidism and ophthalmopathy (dated by TCRdb to between 2018 and 2020). Libraries were made using multiplex PCR. TCRdb lists the instrument as Illumina HiSeq 2000. The TCR beta CDR3 regions were amplified from RNA transcripts. For the first round of RT-PCR on the TCR CDR3, the HTBI primer set was used together with the Qiagen OneStep RT-PCR kit. In TCRdb, the public reads were trimmed at Q25 with fastp and aligned with MiXCR, with productive beta chains retained. Each CDR3 protein gets just one entry, which takes the most common genes and DNA from the rows behind it. The sample records hundreds of thousands of distinct CDR3 sequences, roughly 14% of which are singletons. The ten largest make up under 15% of the sample. Input material: blood. The receptors come from a woman in her forties or fifties with Graves' ophthalmopathy.

The chain is built from TRBV5-4 and TRBJ2-1, with D possibly matching TRBD2 (5 bases). Germline V CDR1 and CDR2: SGHNT, YYREEE (reference sequence). Trimming stripped 4 bases from V and 6 bases from J, with 17 bases between. The CDR3 has 15 amino acids. CDR3 DNA: TGTGCCAGCAGCCCCTGGGGTACTAGTTTCAATGAGCAGTTCTTC. Amino acid sequence: CASSPWGTSFNEQFF.

This clonotype was found many times. The chain links TRBV11-1 to TRBJ2-1; D is undetermined. Trimming took 5 bases from V and 9 from J, leaving 11 bases between them. Germline CDR1 and CDR2: SGHAT and FQDESV (reference sequence). This CDR3 has 12 amino acids. CDR3 sequence: CASSHLHPEQFF. The CDR3 region has the DNA TGTGCCAGCAGCCATCTCCACCCTGAGCAGTTCTTC.

This chain joins TRBV19 and TRBJ2-3; D tentatively reads TRBD1 or TRBD2 (5 bases each). The CDR3 runs to 16 residues. The V end lost 7 bases, the J end lost 4 bases, and 21 bases lay between the germline ends. Germline V gives CDR1 LNHDA, CDR2 SQIVND (reference sequence). In nucleotides, the CDR3 is TGTGCCAGTACACGAACCTGGGGGAAAGGGTCAGATACGCAGTATTTT. Translation: CASTRTWGKGSDTQYF.

This clonotype was seen more than once but under ten times. The chain uses TRBV6-1 and TRBJ2-7; 10 bases line up with TRBD2. The J segment lost 6 bases and the V segment lost 5 bases, leaving 4 bases of the junction unmatched. The CDR3 consists of 13 residues. Germline CDR1 and CDR2: MNHNS and SASEGT. The CDR3 DNA reads as TGTGCCAGCAGTACCGGACTAGCGGTCGAGCAGTACTTC. Encoded protein: CASSTGLAVEQYF.

In its sample, this clonotype was seen many times. V and J are TRBV28 and TRBJ2-7, with 8 bases matching TRBD1. The junction had 10 bases not matched to a gene; V was cut back by 7 bases and J by 5 bases. The germline V gene has CDR1 MDHEN and CDR2 SYDVKM. The CDR3 has 14 residues. Here the CDR3 reads CASIGGGQGHEQYF. Written as DNA, the CDR3 is TGTGCCAGCATAGGTGGAGGACAGGGCCACGAGCAGTACTTC.

This clonotype has ten or more counts. The rearrangement joins TRBV12-3 or TRBV12-4 to TRBJ2-1; TRBD2 aligns across 12 bases. The V gene end was trimmed by 5 bases and the J gene end by 2 bases; junction bases not matched to a gene: 7. The CDR3 loop spans 17 amino acids. The CDR3 sequence is CASSPTRLAGAYNEQFF. CDR3 bases: TGTGCCAGCAGTCCCACTAGACTAGCGGGAGCCTACAATGAGCAGTTCTTC.

This clonotype showed up many times. The chain recombines TRBV6-2 or TRBV6-3 with TRBJ2-7; no reliable D call. The CDR3 spans 12 residues. Germline V lookup: CDR1 MNHEY, CDR2 SVGEGT. Trimming cost V 7 bases and J 6 bases, with 13 bases left between them. For the CDR3, the DNA is TGTGCCAGCACTCATACGACGCGCGAGCAGTACTTC. It encodes CASTHTTREQYF.

This clonotype was counted between two and nine times. The chain joins TRBV29-1 to TRBJ1-3; D unresolved. Germline V lookup: CDR1 SQVTM, CDR2 ANQGSEA. V was trimmed by 1 base and J by 0 bases, leaving 1 base between them. The CDR3 extends over 12 amino acids. CDR3 DNA: TGCAGCGTTGAAGTCTCTGGAAACACCATATATTTT. Protein product: CSVEVSGNTIYF.

This clonotype was seen at least ten times. The V gene is TRBV7-2, the J gene TRBJ2-7, with 9 bases matching TRBD2. Germline V gene sequence: CDR1 SGHTA, CDR2 FQGNSA. The CDR3 spans 15 residues. V lost 5 bases to trimming and J lost 9 bases; unmatched junction nucleotides: 14. DNA of the CDR3: TGTGCCAGCAGCGCCCCCGTGGGACTAGCATTGGCGCAGTACTTC. It codes for CASSAPVGLALAQYF.

This clonotype showed up just a few times. The chain recombines TRBV12-3 or TRBV12-4 with TRBJ2-7; D may be TRBD2 (6 bases). The CDR3 extends over 13 amino acids. Trimming took off 7 bases at V and 4 bases at J, with 14 bases between the two ends. CDR3 loop: CASNQGLVYEQYF. The CDR3 nucleotides read TGTGCCAGCAACCAGGGACTGGTATACGAGCAGTACTTC.

This clonotype was picked up many times. V gene TRBV2 combines with J gene TRBJ1-1; D gene uncertain. V shed 7 bases and J shed 1 base, with 10 bases lying between them. This CDR3 spans 13 amino acids. The germline gives CDR1 SNHLY, CDR2 FYNNEI. For the CDR3, the DNA is TGTGCCAGCAAGAGTGGAGAGAACACTGAAGCTTTCTTT. Translated, it gives CASKSGENTEAFF. Based on the CDR3 plus reference TRBV2 and TRBJ1-1, the full variable domain is EPEVTQTPSHQVTQMGQEVILRCVPISNHLYFYWYRQILGQKVEFLVSFYNNEISEKSEIFDDQFSVERPDGSNFTLKIRSTKLEDSAMYFCASKSGENTEAFFGQGTRLTVV.

V and J are TRBV28 and TRBJ2-1, with D perhaps matching TRBD1 (5 bases). V lost 4 bases and J 10 bases, leaving 17 bases between the germline ends. This CDR3 has 14 residues. Germline CDR1 reads MDHEN; CDR2 reads SYDVKM. CDR3 sequence (DNA): TGTGCCAGCAGTTCTTTCAGAACCAGGGAAGAGCAGTTCTTC. Protein product: CASSSFRTREEQFF. The full variable domain, rest sourced from reference TRBV28 and TRBJ2-1, is DVKVTQSSRYLVKRTGEKVFLECVQDMDHENMFWYRQDPGLGLRLIYFSYDVKMKEKGDIPEGYSVSREKKERFSLILESASTNQTSMYLCASSSFRTREEQFFGPGTRLTVL.

This clonotype was counted at least ten times. CDR3 DNA sequence: TGTGCCAGCAGTTTTACTAGCCTCCAGAGTGAGCAGTTCTTC. It encodes CASSFTSLQSEQFF. The V and J genes are TRBV28 and TRBJ2-1, with D perhaps matching TRBD2 (6 bases). The V gene lost 3 bases and the J gene lost 9 bases, with 15 bases spanning the gap. CDR1 and CDR2 (germline): MDHEN, SYDVKM. This CDR3 has 14 residues.

This clonotype was observed many times. This chain joins TRBV28 and TRBJ1-1; the D is unclear. This CDR3 comprises 16 residues. The germline V and J ends were trimmed by 2 bases and 4 bases, with 17 bases remaining between them. Per the germline V gene, CDR1 is MDHEN and CDR2 is SYDVKM. The CDR3 region is CASSLVSGMWATEAFF. The CDR3 bases are TGTGCCAGCAGTTTAGTCAGCGGTATGTGGGCCACTGAAGCTTTCTTT.

This clonotype has at least ten counts. The chain joins TRBV28 to TRBJ2-3; possibly TRBD1 for D (6 bases). This CDR3 spans 15 amino acids. Trimming took off 5 bases at V and 2 bases at J, with 14 bases between the two ends. Per germline, CDR1 MDHEN and CDR2 SYDVKM. CDR3 sequence reads: CASSGNRDITDTQYF. CDR3 nucleotide sequence: TGTGCCAGCAGTGGGAACAGGGATATCACAGATACGCAGTATTTT. The full variable domain, with the rest looked up from reference TRBV28 and TRBJ2-3, is DVKVTQSSRYLVKRTGEKVFLECVQDMDHENMFWYRQDPGLGLRLIYFSYDVKMKEKGDIPEGYSVSREKKERFSLILESASTNQTSMYLCASSGNRDITDTQYFGPGTRLTVL.

Details on this clonotype: An end of the junction does not agree with germline; a read error may underlie this. V is TRBV9 and J is TRBJ2-1; D possibly uses TRBD1 or TRBD2 (5 bases each). Germline lookup yields CDR1 SGDLS and CDR2 YYNGEE. The CDR3 totals 14 residues. In DNA form, the CDR3 reads TGTGCCAGCAGCGTCCGGGACGGCTACAATAAGCAGTTCTTC. It translates to CASSVRDGYNKQFF.

The chain couples TRBV19 to TRBJ2-1; tentatively, D is TRBD2 (5 bases). CDR1 is LNHDA and CDR2 is SQIVND in the germline V gene (reference sequence). Trimming shortened V by 7 bases and J by 2 bases, and 15 bases separated the two germline ends. This CDR3 has 15 amino acids. The CDR3 here is CASTLSLAAYNEQFF. The DNA of the CDR3 is TGTGCCAGTACCCTTTCCCTAGCAGCCTACAATGAGCAGTTCTTC. Full variable domain (rest looked up from reference TRBV19 and TRBJ2-1): DGGITQSPKYLFRKEGQNVTLSCEQNLNHDAMYWYRQDPGQGLRLIYYSQIVNDFQKGDIAEGYSVSREKKESFPLTVTSAQKNPTAFYLCASTLSLAAYNEQFFGPGTRLTVL.

This clonotype turned up a few times. V and J are TRBV4-2 and TRBJ2-1, with D perhaps TRBD1 or TRBD2 (5 bases each). Germline CDR1 reads LGHNA; CDR2 reads YNFKEQ. The CDR3 is 16 residues long. V lost 2 bases, J lost 8 bases, and 19 bases lay in between. The CDR3, as DNA: TGTGCCAGCAGCCAACCCTACCCCGGGGCTAGCTATGAGCAGTTCTTC. It encodes CASSQPYPGASYEQFF.